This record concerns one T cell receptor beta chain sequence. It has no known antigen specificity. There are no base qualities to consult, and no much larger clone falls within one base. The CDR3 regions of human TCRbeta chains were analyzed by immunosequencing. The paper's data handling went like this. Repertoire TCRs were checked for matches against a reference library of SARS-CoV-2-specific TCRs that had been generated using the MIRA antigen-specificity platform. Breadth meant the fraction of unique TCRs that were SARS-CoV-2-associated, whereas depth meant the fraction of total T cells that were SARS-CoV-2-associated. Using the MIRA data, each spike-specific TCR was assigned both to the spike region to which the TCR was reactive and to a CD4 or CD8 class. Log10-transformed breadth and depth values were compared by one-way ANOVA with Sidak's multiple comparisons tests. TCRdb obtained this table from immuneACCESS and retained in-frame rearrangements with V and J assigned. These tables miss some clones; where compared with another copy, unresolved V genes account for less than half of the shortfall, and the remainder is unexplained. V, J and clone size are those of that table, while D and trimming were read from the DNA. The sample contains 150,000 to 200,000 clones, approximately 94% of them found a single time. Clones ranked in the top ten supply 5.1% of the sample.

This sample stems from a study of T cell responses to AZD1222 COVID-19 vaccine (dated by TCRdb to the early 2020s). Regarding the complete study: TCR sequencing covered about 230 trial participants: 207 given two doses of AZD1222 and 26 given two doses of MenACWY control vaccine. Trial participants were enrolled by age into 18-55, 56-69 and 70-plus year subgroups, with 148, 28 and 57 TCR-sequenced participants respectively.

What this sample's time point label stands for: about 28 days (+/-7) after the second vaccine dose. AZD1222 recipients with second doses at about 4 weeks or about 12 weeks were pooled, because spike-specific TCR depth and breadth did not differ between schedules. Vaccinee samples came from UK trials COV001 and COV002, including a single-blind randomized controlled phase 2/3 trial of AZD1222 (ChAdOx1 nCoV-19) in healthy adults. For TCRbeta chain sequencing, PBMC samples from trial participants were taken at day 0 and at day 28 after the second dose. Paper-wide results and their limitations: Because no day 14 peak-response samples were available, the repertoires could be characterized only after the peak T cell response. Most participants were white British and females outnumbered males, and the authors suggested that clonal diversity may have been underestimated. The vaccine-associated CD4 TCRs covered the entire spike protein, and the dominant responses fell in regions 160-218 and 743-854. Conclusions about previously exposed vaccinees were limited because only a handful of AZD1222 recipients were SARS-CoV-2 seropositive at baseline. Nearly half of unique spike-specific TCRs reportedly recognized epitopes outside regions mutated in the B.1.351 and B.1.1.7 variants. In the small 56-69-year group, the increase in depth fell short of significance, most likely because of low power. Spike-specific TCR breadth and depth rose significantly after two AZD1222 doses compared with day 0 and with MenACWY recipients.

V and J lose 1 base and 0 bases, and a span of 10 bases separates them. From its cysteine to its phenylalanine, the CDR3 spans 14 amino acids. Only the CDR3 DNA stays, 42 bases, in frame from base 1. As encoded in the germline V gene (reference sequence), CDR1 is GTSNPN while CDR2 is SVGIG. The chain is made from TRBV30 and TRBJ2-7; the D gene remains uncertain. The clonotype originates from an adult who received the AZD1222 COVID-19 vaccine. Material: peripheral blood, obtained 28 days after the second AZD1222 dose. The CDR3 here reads CAWSELGRSYEQYF. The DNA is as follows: TGTGCCTGGAGTGAGCTGGGTCGCTCCTACGAGCAGTACTTC.